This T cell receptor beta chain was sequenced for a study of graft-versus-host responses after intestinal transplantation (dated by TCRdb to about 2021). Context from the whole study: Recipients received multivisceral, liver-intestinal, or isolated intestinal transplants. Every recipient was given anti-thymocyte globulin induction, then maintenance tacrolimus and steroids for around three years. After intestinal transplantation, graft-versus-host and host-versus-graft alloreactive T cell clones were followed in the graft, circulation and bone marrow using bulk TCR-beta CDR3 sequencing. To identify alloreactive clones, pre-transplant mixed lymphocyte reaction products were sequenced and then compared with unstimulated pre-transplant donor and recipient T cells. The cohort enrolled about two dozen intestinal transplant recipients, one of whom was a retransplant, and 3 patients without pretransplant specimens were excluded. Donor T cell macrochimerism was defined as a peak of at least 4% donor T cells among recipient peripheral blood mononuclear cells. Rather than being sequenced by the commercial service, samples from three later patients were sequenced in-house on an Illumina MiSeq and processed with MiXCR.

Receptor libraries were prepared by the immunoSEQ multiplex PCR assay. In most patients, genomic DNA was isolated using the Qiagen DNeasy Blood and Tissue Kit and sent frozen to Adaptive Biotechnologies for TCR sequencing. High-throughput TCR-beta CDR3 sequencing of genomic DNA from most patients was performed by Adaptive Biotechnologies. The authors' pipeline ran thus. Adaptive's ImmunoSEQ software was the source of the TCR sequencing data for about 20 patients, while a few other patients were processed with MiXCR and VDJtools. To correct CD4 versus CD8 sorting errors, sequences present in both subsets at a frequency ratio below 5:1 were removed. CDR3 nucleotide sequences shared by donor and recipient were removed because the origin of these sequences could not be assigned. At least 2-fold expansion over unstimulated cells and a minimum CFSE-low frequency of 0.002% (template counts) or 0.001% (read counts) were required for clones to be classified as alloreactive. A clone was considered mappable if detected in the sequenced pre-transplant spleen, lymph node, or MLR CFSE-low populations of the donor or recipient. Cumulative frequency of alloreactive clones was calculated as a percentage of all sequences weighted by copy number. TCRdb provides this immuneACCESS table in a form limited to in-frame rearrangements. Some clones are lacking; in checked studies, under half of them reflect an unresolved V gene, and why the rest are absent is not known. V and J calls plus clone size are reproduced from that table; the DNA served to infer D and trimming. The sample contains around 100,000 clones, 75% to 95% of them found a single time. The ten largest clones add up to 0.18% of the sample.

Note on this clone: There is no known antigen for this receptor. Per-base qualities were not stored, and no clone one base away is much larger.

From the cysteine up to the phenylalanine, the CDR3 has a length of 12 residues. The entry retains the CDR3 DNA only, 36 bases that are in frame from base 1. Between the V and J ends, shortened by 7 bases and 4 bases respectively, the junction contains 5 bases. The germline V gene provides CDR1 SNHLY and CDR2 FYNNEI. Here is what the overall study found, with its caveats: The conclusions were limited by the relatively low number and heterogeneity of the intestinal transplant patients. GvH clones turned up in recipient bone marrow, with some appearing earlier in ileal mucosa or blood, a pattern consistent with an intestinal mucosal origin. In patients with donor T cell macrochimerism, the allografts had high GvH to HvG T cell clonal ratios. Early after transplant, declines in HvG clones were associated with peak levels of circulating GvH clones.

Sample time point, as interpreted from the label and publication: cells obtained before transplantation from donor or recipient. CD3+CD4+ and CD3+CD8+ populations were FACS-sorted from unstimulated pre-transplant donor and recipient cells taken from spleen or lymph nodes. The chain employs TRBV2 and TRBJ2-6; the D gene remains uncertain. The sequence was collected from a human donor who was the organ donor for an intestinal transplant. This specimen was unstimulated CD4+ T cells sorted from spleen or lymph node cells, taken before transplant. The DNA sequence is TGTGCCAGCAATCGGGGGGCCAACGTCCTGACTTTC. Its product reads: CASNRGANVLTF.